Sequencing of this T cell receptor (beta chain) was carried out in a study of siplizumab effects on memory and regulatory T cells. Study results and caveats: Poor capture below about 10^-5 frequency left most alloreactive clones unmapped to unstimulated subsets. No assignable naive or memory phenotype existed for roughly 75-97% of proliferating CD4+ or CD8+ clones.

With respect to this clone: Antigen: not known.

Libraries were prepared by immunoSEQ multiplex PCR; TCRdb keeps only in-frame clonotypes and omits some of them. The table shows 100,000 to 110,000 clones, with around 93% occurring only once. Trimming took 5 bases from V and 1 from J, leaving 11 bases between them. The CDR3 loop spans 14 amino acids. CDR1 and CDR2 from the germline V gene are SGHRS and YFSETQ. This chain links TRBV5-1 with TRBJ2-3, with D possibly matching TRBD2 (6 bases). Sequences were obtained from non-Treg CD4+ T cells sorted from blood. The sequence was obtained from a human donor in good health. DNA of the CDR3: TGCGCCAGCAGGACGGGACTGGGCACAGATACGCAGTATTTT. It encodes CASRTGLGTDTQYF. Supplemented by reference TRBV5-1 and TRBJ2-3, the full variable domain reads KAGVTQTPRYLIKTRGQQVTLSCSPISGHRSVSWYQQTPGQGLQFLFEYFSETQRNKGNFPGRFSGRQFSNSRSEMNVSTLELGDSALYLCASRTGLGTDTQYFGPGTRLTVL.